The 17 T cell receptor beta chains in this list originate from one sample, sequenced in a study of beta chain features in type 1 diabetes. Reverse transcription of all isolated RNA meant that expressed TCRB transcripts were sequenced. Some clones are missing from TCRdb's copy, which holds only in-frame ones; the method was immunoSEQ multiplex PCR. The table records hundreds of thousands of clones, 13% to 15% of them present only once. Sequences were obtained from central memory CD4+ T cells from blood. Receptor source: a young man in good health.

This clone was observed a handful of times. V gene TRBV28 combines with J gene TRBJ2-1; possible D gene TRBD2, 6 bases. The CDR3 spans 18 residues. V was shortened by 5 bases and J by 5 bases, with 25 bases between the two germline ends. Germline CDR1 reads MDHEN; CDR2 reads SYDVKM. For the CDR3, the DNA is TGTGCCAGCAGTCCGACCTGGGCGGGATCCCTTCGGGACAATGAGCAGTTCTTC. It specifies CASSPTWAGSLRDNEQFF. Together with reference TRBV28 and TRBJ2-1, the CDR3 gives the full variable domain: DVKVTQSSRYLVKRTGEKVFLECVQDMDHENMFWYRQDPGLGLRLIYFSYDVKMKEKGDIPEGYSVSREKKERFSLILESASTNQTSMYLCASSPTWAGSLRDNEQFFGPGTRLTVL.

V gene TRBV5-5 combines with J gene TRBJ2-7; D unresolved. Germline CDR1 reads SGHKS; CDR2 reads YYEKEE (reference sequence). The CDR3 is made up of 14 amino acids. The germline V and J ends were trimmed by 1 base and 2 bases, with 10 bases remaining between them. DNA for the CDR3: TGTGCCAGCAGCTTGACGCAGGCTCCCTACGAGCAGTACTTC. Amino acid sequence: CASSLTQAPYEQYF.

The genes are TRBV19 and TRBJ1-5; no definite D call. Trimming shortened V by 3 bases and J by 1 base, and 13 bases separated the two germline ends. Germline CDR1 and CDR2: LNHDA and SQIVND (reference sequence). The CDR3 totals 16 residues. The chain's CDR3 is CASSMLRLVSNQPQHF. The CDR3 DNA sequence: TGTGCCAGTAGTATGTTACGCCTAGTCAGCAATCAGCCCCAGCATTTT.

About this clone: Distinct nucleotide sequences in the sample also encode this CDR3. This chain joins TRBV18 and TRBJ1-3; possibly TRBD1 for D (5 bases). The germline CDR1 and CDR2 sequences are KGHSH and LQKENI. The CDR3 covers 17 residues. Trimming stripped 3 bases from V and 4 bases from J, with 19 bases between. CDR3 DNA sequence: TGTGCCAGCTCACCCCTCGGTAGGGGACCCTCGGGAAACACCATATATTTT. Translated, it gives CASSPLGRGPSGNTIYF.

This clone occurred a few times. V gene TRBV11-2 combines with J gene TRBJ2-7; D is undetermined. CDR1 and CDR2 (germline): SGHAT, FQNNGV. The CDR3 totals 12 residues. Trimming pared 3 bases from V and 3 bases from J, leaving 6 bases between. CDR3 protein: CASSLDGYEQYF. CDR3 nucleotide sequence: TGTGCCAGCAGCTTGGACGGCTACGAGCAGTACTTC. The complete variable domain, with remaining parts taken from reference TRBV11-2 and TRBJ2-7, reads EAGVAQSPRYKIIEKRQSVAFWCNPISGHATLYWYQQILGQGPKLLIQFQNNGVVDDSQLPKDRFSAERLKGVDSTLKIQPAKLEDSAVYLCASSLDGYEQYFGPGTRLTVT.

The chain links TRBV7-3 to TRBJ2-1; weak D call: TRBD1 (7 bases). CDR3 size: 15 residues. The V gene's germline CDR1 is SGHTA and CDR2 FQGTGA. V gave up 0 bases and J gave up 4 bases, with 10 bases separating them. The CDR3 reads CASSLTSGGYNEQFF. In nucleotides, the CDR3 is TGTGCCAGCAGCTTAACGTCAGGGGGGTACAATGAGCAGTTCTTC.

The chain joins TRBV28 to TRBJ2-2; no firm D call. The length of the CDR3 is 12 residues. V shed 6 bases and J shed 1 base, with 3 bases lying between them. In germline, CDR1 is MDHEN, CDR2 SYDVKM. Here the CDR3 reads CASRGNTGELFF. CDR3 coding DNA: TGTGCCAGCAGGGGGAACACCGGGGAGCTGTTTTTT.

The chain joins TRBV6-6 to TRBJ1-2; D is uncertain. Germline V lookup: CDR1 MNHNY, CDR2 SVGAGI (reference sequence). V lost 6 bases and J 4 bases, leaving 12 bases between the germline ends. This CDR3 spans 13 amino acids. CDR3 sequence (DNA): TGTGCCAGCAGCTGGGGTCTAGGCTATGGCTACACCTTC. Translated, it gives CASSWGLGYGYTF.

This clone appeared a few times. The chain recombines TRBV2 with TRBJ2-5, with TRBD1 matching 7 bases. V lost 8 bases and J lost 2; bases outside the gene matches: 11. Germline CDR1 SNHLY, CDR2 FYNNEI. This CDR3 has 15 amino acids. The CDR3 nucleotides are TGTGCCAGCGAATCTAGGACAGGTGGACAAGAGACCCAGTACTTC. It codes for CASESRTGGQETQYF.

This clone was counted ten times or more. The CDR3 nucleotides read TGTGCCAGCAGCTTAGACGGGACAGGGAATGAAAAACTGTTTTTT. Translation: CASSLDGTGNEKLFF. V and J are TRBV7-9 and TRBJ1-4, with TRBD1 identical over 9 bases. This CDR3 is 15 amino acids long. From germline, CDR1 is SEHNR and CDR2 FQNEAQ (reference sequence). J lost 5 bases, V lost 1 base, and 2 bases had no gene match.

This chain connects TRBV7-9 to TRBJ2-3; 9 nucleotides align to TRBD2. Trimming removed 8 bases from V and 5 bases from J; junction bases left unmatched: 11. Germline CDR1 reads SEHNR; CDR2 reads FQNEAQ (reference sequence). This CDR3 comprises 15 residues. This CDR3 is CASGPSGRYGDTQYF. In DNA form, the CDR3 reads TGTGCCAGCGGTCCAAGCGGGAGGTACGGAGATACGCAGTATTTT.

This clone turned up a few times. V and J are TRBV7-2 and TRBJ1-2, with TRBD1 as a possible D gene (6 bases). The V and J ends lost 3 bases and 5 bases respectively, with 10 bases between them. There are 13 residues in the CDR3. Germline CDR1 and CDR2: SGHTA and FQGNSA. CDR3: CASSFRTVYGYTF. The CDR3 DNA reads TGTGCCAGCAGCTTCAGGACAGTGTATGGCTACACCTTC.

This chain links TRBV5-1 with TRBJ1-6; tentatively, D is TRBD1 (6 bases). The ends were cut back, 2 bases at V and 5 bases at J, with 11 bases in the middle. CDR3 size: 15 residues. The germline V gene has CDR1 SGHRS and CDR2 YFSETQ. The CDR3 region is CASSLEGGNNSPLHF. The CDR3 DNA reads as TGCGCCAGCAGCTTAGAGGGGGGGAATAATTCACCCCTCCACTTT. Full variable domain (outside the CDR3, taken from reference TRBV5-1 and TRBJ1-6): KAGVTQTPRYLIKTRGQQVTLSCSPISGHRSVSWYQQTPGQGLQFLFEYFSETQRNKGNFPGRFSGRQFSNSRSEMNVSTLELGDSALYLCASSLEGGNNSPLHFGNGTRLTVT.

This clone has a handful of counts. J is TRBJ2-1 and V is TRBV19; 9 bases line up with TRBD2. Germline CDR1 LNHDA, CDR2 SQIVND (reference sequence). Germline trimming cut 0 bases from V and 3 bases from J; bases unmatched to any gene: 6. The CDR3 runs to 17 residues. CDR3 in amino acids: CASSIDLSGSVYNEQFF. DNA for the CDR3: TGTGCCAGTAGTATAGATCTTAGCGGGAGTGTCTACAATGAGCAGTTCTTC.

The gene calls are TRBV13 and TRBJ2-2, with 11 bases matching TRBD1. CDR3 size: 16 residues. Germline V gives CDR1 PRHDT, CDR2 FYEKMQ (reference sequence). V dropped 2 bases and J dropped 4; count of bases not matched to a gene: 3. The CDR3: CASSLRTGGFTGELFF. CDR3 nucleotide sequence: TGTGCCAGCAGCTTAAGGACAGGGGGCTTCACCGGGGAGCTGTTTTTT.

The chain joins TRBV5-6 to TRBJ2-7, with 10 bases identical to TRBD1. The CDR3 contains 16 residues. In germline, CDR1 is SGHDT, CDR2 YYEEEE. After removal of 4 bases from V and 7 bases from J, the junction contained 14 bases not matched to a gene. CDR3 loop: CASSLEAGQGTKEQYF. CDR3 sequence (DNA): TGTGCCAGCAGCCTCGAGGCGGGACAGGGGACAAAAGAGCAGTACTTC.

This clone was found a few times. This chain links TRBV6-5 with TRBJ1-1; no clear D gene. Germline CDR1 and CDR2: MNHEY and SVGAGI. The length of the CDR3 is 14 residues. The V end was cut by 6 bases, the J end by 5 bases, with 16 bases between. CDR3 amino acids: CASSVDLTGTEAFF. In DNA, the CDR3 is TGTGCCAGCAGCGTGGACTTGACGGGAACTGAAGCTTTCTTT.